Below, 3 T cell receptor beta chains from the same sample are listed, as sequenced in a study of control samples from healthy donors and cancer patients. Sequencing was performed with immunoSEQ multiplex PCR; in TCRdb, only in-frame clones are kept and a portion is missing. Of approximately 110,000 clones detected, 90% appear once; the ten largest clones hold approximately 4%. Sequenced: blood. The receptors stem from a human donor in good health. The donor label of this sample is uncertain.

This sequence joins TRBV9 and TRBJ1-4, with D possibly matching TRBD1 (6 bases). Germline-derived CDR1 and CDR2 are SGDLS and YYNGEE. This CDR3 has 14 residues. V lost 3 bases, J lost 7 bases, and 13 bases lay in between. This CDR3 reads CASSGQGLGEKLFF. In DNA form, the CDR3 reads TGTGCCAGCAGCGGGCAGGGGTTGGGTGAAAAACTGTTTTTT. Based on the CDR3 plus reference TRBV9 and TRBJ1-4, the full variable domain is DSGVTQTPKHLITATGQRVTLRCSPRSGDLSVYWYQQSLDQGLQFLIQYYNGEERAKGNILERFSAQQFPDLHSELNLSSLELGDSALYFCASSGQGLGEKLFFGSGTQLSVL.

The V and J genes are TRBV23-1 and TRBJ1-1; TRBD1 matches at 9 bases. TRBV23-1 belongs to the ORF category, with a function that is uncertain. The CDR3 has 14 amino acids. Losses at the gene ends were 7 bases for V and 4 bases for J; bases not matched to a gene: 7. CDR3 DNA: TGCGCCAGCAAATCCGGGACAGGGAGCACTGAAGCTTTCTTT. As protein: CASKSGTGSTEAFF.

The chain joins TRBV3-1 (or the pseudogene TRBV3-2) to TRBJ2-4; D uncertain. The CDR3 runs 14 residues. Germline V gene lookup returns CDR1 LGHDT and CDR2 YNNKEL (reference sequence). Deletions cut 1 base from V and 11 bases from J, with 15 bases between. CDR3 protein: CASSQAAWPRVQYF. The CDR3 nucleotides are TGTGCCAGCAGCCAAGCGGCCTGGCCCCGGGTTCAGTACTTC.